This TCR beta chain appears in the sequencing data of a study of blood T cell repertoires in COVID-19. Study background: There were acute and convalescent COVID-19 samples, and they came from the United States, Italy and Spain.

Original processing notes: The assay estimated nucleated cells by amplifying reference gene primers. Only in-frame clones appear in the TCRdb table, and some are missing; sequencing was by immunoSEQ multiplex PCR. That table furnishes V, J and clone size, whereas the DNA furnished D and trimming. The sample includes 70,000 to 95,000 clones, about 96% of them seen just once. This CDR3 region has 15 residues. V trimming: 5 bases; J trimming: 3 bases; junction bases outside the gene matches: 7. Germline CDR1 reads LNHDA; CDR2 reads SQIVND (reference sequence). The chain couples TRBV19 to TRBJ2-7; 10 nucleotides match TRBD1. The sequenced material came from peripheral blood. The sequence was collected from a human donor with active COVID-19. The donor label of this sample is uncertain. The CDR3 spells CASSVTGTGVYEQYF. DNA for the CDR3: TGTGCCAGTAGTGTAACCGGGACAGGGGTCTACGAGCAGTACTTC.